This T cell receptor (beta chain) was identified in a study of neoadjuvant anti-PD-1 for oral cavity cancer. Study details: Patients without progression received a fourth nivolumab dose around day 43, then surgical resection on days 50-56. Study-wide results and caveats: With three patients per group, TCR findings need larger cohorts.

Comment on this clone: The antigen is unknown.

Most PBMC samples had 480 ng input DNA in six replicates. Measured with immunoSEQ multiplex PCR; TCRdb has only the in-frame clones, and not every one. Among fewer than 35,000 clones listed, 80% to 90% were seen once. Trimming left V 0 bases short and J 10 bases short, with 7 bases between. Germline loops: CDR1 LNHNV, CDR2 YYDKDF (reference sequence). The CDR3 length is 13 residues. This receptor was identified in a person aged 40 to 85 with oral cavity squamous cell carcinoma. The starting material was PBMCs, obtained before nivolumab (anti-PD-1) treatment. The chain has TRBV15 and TRBJ1-6; maybe TRBD1 (6 bases). The CDR3 nucleotides read TGTGCCACCAGCAGAGACAGGGGATCACCCCTCCACTTT. Its protein is CATSRDRGSPLHF.